The T cell receptor beta chain described here comes from a study of T cell changes during pregnancy in multiple sclerosis. Here immunoSEQ multiplex PCR was the method, and the copy in TCRdb shows in-frame clones only, minus some. This sample has around 80,000 clones; about 90% occur once, and the top ten carry 2.6%. This clone appeared a single time. The CDR3 has 14 residues. V shed 4 bases and J shed 5 bases, with 12 bases lying between them. Germline V gene data show CDR1 as SGHVS and CDR2 as FNYEAQ. The starting material was peripheral blood, obtained before pregnancy. The sequence was collected from a female donor with multiple sclerosis, enrolled in a pregnancy study. The chain combines TRBV7-6 with TRBJ2-1, with D possibly being TRBD2 (5 bases). The CDR3 bases are TGTGCCAGCAGCTGGTCGGGGAACGACAATGAGCAGTTCTTC. It specifies CASSWSGNDNEQFF.